This is a list of T cell receptor beta chains from one sample in a study of cytomegalovirus exposure and HLA in healthy donors. TCRdb's table, derived via immunoSEQ multiplex PCR, lists solely in-frame clones and lacks some. The table has over 85,000 clones, about 86% seen once. Sequencing used PBMCs. These receptors all come from a man between 40 and 49 years old in good health and CMV-seronegative. Each CDR3 is given with its conserved first and last residue. Each record gives: D gene, clone size, J gene, V gene, CDR3 DNA, CDR3 protein. The D gene is left open where the match is weak. Not all rows give a size; the values are once, few, many and, for expanded clones, a class.

- - TRBJ1-2 TRBV5-6 TGTGCCAGCAGCTTCATCTCAGTTTTATATGGCTACACCTTC CASSFISVLYGYTF
TRBD1 - TRBJ1-2 TRBV7-2 TGTGCCAGCAGCTTAGGGGACAGGGGAAGCTATGGCTACACCTTC CASSLGDRGSYGYTF
TRBD1 - TRBJ2-6 TRBV2 TGTGCCAGCAGCGGGACAGGGGCAGGGGCCAACGTCCTGACTTTC CASSGTGAGANVLTF
TRBD1 few TRBJ1-1 TRBV6-1 TGTGTATTACGGGGACAGTTGAACACTGAAGCTTTCTTT CVLRGQLNTEAFF
- - TRBJ1-2 TRBV2 TGTGCCAGCAGTGCCCAAAGGACAGTAGTTGGCTACACCTTC CASSAQRTVVGYTF
- once TRBJ1-5 TRBV2 TGTGCCAGCGGCCGGGAGGGCAATCAGCCCCAGCATTTT CASGREGNQPQHF
- - TRBJ1-6 TRBV28 TGTGCCAGCAGTTTAGGCCGACGAGGGAATTCACCCCTCCACTTT CASSLGRRGNSPLHF
- - TRBJ1-2 TRBV9 TGTGCCAGCAGCGTAGGGGAGTATGGCTACACCTTC CASSVGEYGYTF
- - TRBJ1-1 TRBV7-8 TGTGCCAGCAGCTTAGACTTGAGGGGGACTGAAGCTTTCTTT CASSLDLRGTEAFF
- - TRBJ2-5 TRBV5-1 TGCGCCAGCAGTTTCGACGGCCGGGGAGAGACCCAGTACTTC CASSFDGRGETQYF
- - TRBJ1-3 TRBV7-6 TGTGCCAGCAGCTTAATGGACAACTCTGGAAACACCATATATTTT CASSLMDNSGNTIYF
- - TRBJ1-2 TRBV6-5 TGTGCCAGCAGTTACGAGGGCCTGAGCGGCTACACCTTC CASSYEGLSGYTF
TRBD1 - TRBJ2-5 TRBV5-1 TGCGCCAGCAGACCCGACAGGGGGGGGACCCAGTACTTC CASRPDRGGTQYF
TRBD1 - TRBJ2-7 TRBV29-1 TGCAGCGTTGAAAACAGGGGGAACTACGAGCAGTACTTC CSVENRGNYEQYF
- - TRBJ1-5 TRBV27 TGTGCCAGCAGCCCCCTTAGCAATCAGCCCCAGCATTTT CASSPLSNQPQHF
- - TRBJ1-1 TRBV28 TGTGCCAGCAGTTTAGCAGTGATCGCTGAAGCTTTCTTT CASSLAVIAEAFF
- - TRBJ2-7 TRBV6-1 TGTGCCAGCAGTGACCCTCCCCAGGGTTACGAGCAGTACTTC CASSDPPQGYEQYF
TRBD2 - TRBJ2-5 TRBV5-1 TGCGCCAGCAGCTTAGGCGGGAGCCAAGAGACCCAGTACTTC CASSLGGSQETQYF
- - TRBJ2-7 TRBV1 TGCACCAGCAGCCAAGATGGGATCCCGGGAGTTGTAGAGCCCTACGAGCAGTACTTC CTSSQDGIPGVVEPYEQYF
TRBD1 - TRBJ1-2 TRBV6-5 TGTGCCAGCAGTTATCGGACAGGGGGCTCTGGCTACACCTTC CASSYRTGGSGYTF
- - TRBJ2-5 TRBV6-5 TGTGCCAGCAGTTACTCATGGCAGGAGACCCAGTACTTC CASSYSWQETQYF
- - TRBJ1-5 TRBV28 TGTGCCAGCAGTTCGGGAACAGGGATTGCTCAGCCCCAGCATTTT CASSSGTGIAQPQHF
- - TRBJ2-1 TRBV6-1 TGTGCCAGCAGTGAAGCGAAAAGAACAGATAAGGACAATGAGCAGTTCTTC CASSEAKRTDKDNEQFF
- - TRBJ1-3 TRBV5-5 TGTGCCAGCTCCCTACTCCTGAATGGAAACACCATATATTTT CASSLLLNGNTIYF
- - TRBJ1-2 TRBV19 TGTGCCACCCATCCCTACAGAGAAGCTAACTATGGCTACACCTTC CATHPYREANYGYTF
- - TRBJ2-1 TRBV21-1 TGTGCCAGCAGCAAATGCTTTAGGGGTGATGAGCAGTTCTTC CASSKCFRGDEQFF
- - TRBJ1-1 TRBV30 TGTGCCTGGAAGACGGGGAGGGCAGGTTCCACTGAAGCTTTCTTT CAWKTGRAGSTEAFF
- - TRBJ2-1 TRBV5-1 TGCGCCAGCAGCCCCCCGGGGAGCAATGAGCAGTTCTTC CASSPPGSNEQFF
- - TRBJ2-5 TRBV15 TGTGCCACCAGCAGAGCACCAGGGTACCAAGAGACCCAGTACTTC CATSRAPGYQETQYF
TRBD1 once TRBJ2-7 TRBV7-9 TGTGCCGGCCGGACAGGGAATGAGCAGTACTTC CAGRTGNEQYF
- - TRBJ2-6 TRBV11-1 TGTGCCAGCAGCCTAATCAGGGTGGCTGGGGCCAACGTCCTGACTTTC CASSLIRVAGANVLTF
TRBD2 few TRBJ2-2 TRBV5-1 TGCGCCAGCAGCTACGCGGGAGGCACCGGGGAGCTGTTTTTT CASSYAGGTGELFF
TRBD1 once TRBJ1-5 TRBV28 TGTGCCAGCAGTTTCCTCCAGGGGGTAAATCAGCCCCAGCATTTT CASSFLQGVNQPQHF
- - TRBJ1-5 TRBV18 TGTGCCAGCTCACCAGGGCAGGATAGCAATCAGCCCCAGCATTTT CASSPGQDSNQPQHF
TRBD1 - TRBJ2-7 TRBV5-6 TGTGCCAGCAGCGAAGACAGGGTCCAGCAGTACTTC CASSEDRVQQYF
- - TRBJ1-5 TRBV19 TGTGCCAGTACACGGGAAGCCGATCAGCCCCAGCATTTT CASTREADQPQHF
- - TRBJ1-2 TRBV10-3 TGTGCCATTGGAACAGCTAACTATGGCTACACCTTC CAIGTANYGYTF
- - TRBJ1-1 TRBV6-1 TGTGCCAGCAGCCGACAGGCTGAAGCTTTCTTT CASSRQAEAFF
- - TRBJ2-7 TRBV2 TGTGCCAGCAGTGAAGAAACAGGGAAGCAGTACTTC CASSEETGKQYF
TRBD2 - TRBJ2-5 TRBV5-6 TGTGCCAGCAGCTGGCTTAGCGGGGTCCAAGAGACCCAGTACTTC CASSWLSGVQETQYF
- - TRBJ2-7 TRBV18 TGTGCCAGCTCACCGGAAGAAGCGGAGCAGTACTTC CASSPEEAEQYF
- - TRBJ1-2 TRBV6-6 TGTGCCAGCAGCCATTCGGACTCTCCCCAGGGCTACACCTTC CASSHSDSPQGYTF
- - TRBJ1-2 TRBV9 TGTGCCAGCAGCCCACCCCCGCCAGGGGCGCCGTATGGCTACACCTTC CASSPPPPGAPYGYTF
- - TRBJ1-4 TRBV5-1 TGCGCCAGCAGCTTGGGAACAGATCAAGGTGAAAAACTGTTTTTT CASSLGTDQGEKLFF
TRBD1 - TRBJ1-6 TRBV4-3 TGCGCCAGCAGCCAAGGGACAGGGAATAATTCACCCCTCCACTTT CASSQGTGNNSPLHF
TRBD1 - TRBJ1-5 TRBV18 TGTGCCAGCTCAGACAGGGGGCCCACTAATCAGCCCCAGCATTTT CASSDRGPTNQPQHF
TRBD1 - TRBJ1-6 TRBV5-1 TGCGCCAGCAGCTTGGGACAGGGAGGTTCACCCCTCCACTTT CASSLGQGGSPLHF
- - TRBJ2-7 TRBV18 TGTGCCAGCTCACCTGTAATCGGGGGCTCCTACGAGCAGTACTTC CASSPVIGGSYEQYF
TRBD2 - TRBJ2-5 TRBV9 TGTGCCAGCAGCGCATTAGCGGGGGGCTGGGAGACCCAGTACTTC CASSALAGGWETQYF
- - TRBJ1-4 TRBV4-3 TGCGCCAGCAGCCAAGTAGAGAGCCGCCAAAAACTGTTTTTT CASSQVESRQKLFF
- - TRBJ2-2 TRBV7-2 TGTGCCAGCAGCTTACGGGCCGGGACAACCCCCGGGGAGCTGTTTTTT CASSLRAGTTPGELFF
- once TRBJ2-1 TRBV7-6 TGTGCCAGCAGCTTCGGAGGGGGCGATGAGCAGTTCTTC CASSFGGGDEQFF
- few TRBJ2-5 TRBV7-9 TGTGCCAGCACCCTTAGGTTCCAGGGCGAAGAGACCCAGTACTTC CASTLRFQGEETQYF
- - TRBJ2-1 TRBV6-1 TGTGCCAGCAGCCCGGACGGGAGAGAATACAATGAGCAGTTCTTC CASSPDGREYNEQFF
TRBD1 - TRBJ1-2 TRBV19 TGTGCCAGTAGACCGGACAGGGGCTATGGCTACACCTTC CASRPDRGYGYTF